A selection of T cell receptor beta chains follows, all from one sample in a study of spatial heterogeneity in lung cancer. TCRdb fed the 5' RACE reads into MiXCR, producing one record per CDR3 protein. The sample includes about 48,000 distinct CDR3 sequences, less than 5.5% of them seen just once. The source was PBMCs, collected at surgery. The receptor set was obtained from a male donor with early-stage non-small cell lung cancer. Each CDR3 is given with its conserved first and last residue. Fields, in order: CDR3 protein, CDR3 DNA, J gene, V gene, clone size, D gene. A D gene is named only where the DNA matches it firmly. Only part of the rows carry a size: once, few, many, or a class if the clone is expanded.

CASSNSRNTIYF,TGTGCCAGCAGTAATTCTCGGAACACCATATATTTT,TRBJ1-3,TRBV14,few,-
CASSLTAGQETQYF,TGCGCCAGCAGCTTAACGGCGGGACAAGAGACCCAGTACTTC,TRBJ2-5,TRBV5-1,many,-
CASSSEVLGETQYF,TGTGCCAGCAGCTCCGAAGTCCTGGGGGAGACCCAGTACTTC,TRBJ2-5,TRBV5-8,few,-
CASSLAGMPNEQFF,TGTGCCAGCAGTTTAGCGGGGATGCCCAATGAGCAGTTCTTC,TRBJ2-1,TRBV12-3/TRBV12-4,many,-
CSARLRGLAGETDTQYF,TGCAGTGCTAGGCTAAGGGGCTTAGCGGGAGAGACAGATACGCAGTATTTT,TRBJ2-3,TRBV20-1,many,TRBD2
CASSLIVSGNEKLFF,TGTGCCAGCAGTTTGATTGTCTCTGGTAATGAAAAACTGTTTTTT,TRBJ1-4,TRBV28,many,-
CASTTWTSGAADTQYF,TGTGCCAGCACCACGTGGACTAGCGGGGCGGCGGATACGCAGTATTTT,TRBJ2-3,TRBV5-4,many,TRBD2
CAISEQGPNQPQHF,TGTGCCATCAGTGAGCAAGGGCCCAATCAGCCCCAGCATTTT,TRBJ1-5,TRBV10-3,-,-
CASSQGGGAFF,TGTGCCAGCAGTCAAGGGGGGGGAGCTTTCTTT,TRBJ1-1,TRBV6-5,many,-
CASSEAWQGEQFF,TGTGCCAGCAGTGAAGCTTGGCAGGGGGAGCAGTTCTTC,TRBJ2-1,TRBV2,-,-
CASSEREANGYTF,TGCGCCAGCAGTGAAAGGGAAGCAAATGGCTACACCTTC,TRBJ1-2,TRBV5-1,many,-
CASSLAAGGRTDTQYF,TGTGCCAGCAGCTTAGCGGCGGGAGGGAGGACAGATACGCAGTATTTT,TRBJ2-3,TRBV7-9,-,TRBD2
CSALPDGYSGNTIYF,TGCAGCGCCCTTCCGGACGGATACTCTGGAAACACCATATATTTT,TRBJ1-3,TRBV29-1,many,-
CASSRTSGTGRSGNEQFF,TGTGCCAGCAGCCGGACTAGCGGGACAGGGCGCTCGGGGAATGAGCAGTTCTTC,TRBJ2-1,TRBV7-6,many,TRBD2
CASSIGPAVGEQFF,TGTGCCAGTAGTATCGGGCCAGCAGTGGGGGAGCAGTTCTTC,TRBJ2-1,TRBV19,many,-
CASSLRRTHGYTF,TGTGCCAGTAGTCTCCGTCGGACACACGGCTACACCTTC,TRBJ1-2,TRBV19,many,-
CATSRDATSKETQYF,TGTGCCACCAGCAGAGATGCGACTAGCAAGGAGACCCAGTACTTC,TRBJ2-5,TRBV15,many,TRBD2
CASSYSRADEQFF,TGTGCCAGCAGTTACTCAAGGGCGGATGAGCAGTTCTTC,TRBJ2-1,TRBV6-6,many,-
CASSSRWGTYNEQFF,TGTGCCAGCAGCTCCCGTTGGGGAACCTACAATGAGCAGTTCTTC,TRBJ2-1,TRBV7-2,many,-
CASTPDGYNEQFF,TGCGCCAGCACCCCGGACGGATACAATGAGCAGTTCTTC,TRBJ2-1,TRBV5-1,-,-
CASSAHNQETQYF,TGTGCCAGCAGCGCGCACAACCAAGAGACCCAGTACTTC,TRBJ2-5,TRBV7-8,few,-
CASSRRGLANTGELFF,TGTGCCAGCAGCCGAAGGGGACTGGCCAACACCGGGGAGCTGTTTTTT,TRBJ2-2,TRBV12-3/TRBV12-4,many,-
CASSLDISGRAAEQYF,TGTGCCAGCAGCTTAGATATTAGCGGGAGGGCTGCGGAGCAGTACTTC,TRBJ2-7,TRBV7-2,many,TRBD2
CASSNPDSGTPYEQYF,TGTGCCAGCAGTAACCCGGACTCCGGGACGCCCTACGAGCAGTACTTC,TRBJ2-7,TRBV6-5,-,-
CASSQIGDTQYF,TGTGCCAGCAGCCAAATAGGCGATACGCAGTATTTT,TRBJ2-3,TRBV12-3/TRBV12-4,many,-
CASSLRSGYGYTF,TGTGCCAGCAGCCTTCGATCCGGCTATGGCTACACCTTC,TRBJ1-2,TRBV7-2,many,-
CAISERSGGSDTQYF,TGTGCCATCAGTGAGAGGAGCGGGGGGTCAGATACGCAGTATTTT,TRBJ2-3,TRBV10-3,many,TRBD2
CASSQEGAESETQYF,TGTGCCAGCAGCCAAGAGGGGGCGGAATCGGAGACCCAGTACTTC,TRBJ2-5,TRBV4-2,-,-
CARGSSGNTIYF,TGTGCTAGGGGAAGCTCTGGAAACACCATATATTTT,TRBJ1-3,TRBV30,many,-
CSASGPTSGRHGDTQYF,TGCAGTGCTTCCGGACCGACTAGCGGGAGGCATGGAGATACGCAGTATTTT,TRBJ2-3,TRBV20-1,many,TRBD2
CASSQKAGANEQFF,TGTGCCAGCAGCCAAAAGGCGGGAGCCAATGAGCAGTTCTTC,TRBJ2-1,TRBV3-1,-,TRBD2
CATSDLRLAADTQYF,TGTGCCACCAGTGATTTGCGACTAGCTGCAGATACGCAGTATTTT,TRBJ2-3,TRBV24-1,many,TRBD2
CASSFLRLGVGEQYF,TGTGCCAGCAGTTTCCTCCGATTGGGAGTGGGGGAGCAGTACTTC,TRBJ2-7,TRBV28,many,-
CASSEREGLDTQYF,TGTGCCAGTAGTGAGCGGGAGGGCCTGGATACGCAGTATTTT,TRBJ2-3,TRBV19,many,TRBD2
CASSPSGGAGTEAFF,TGTGCCAGCTCACCGTCAGGGGGCGCGGGGACTGAAGCTTTCTTT,TRBJ1-1,TRBV18,many,TRBD1
CAISGGLAAATGELFF,TGTGCCATCAGTGGGGGACTAGCGGCCGCCACCGGGGAGCTGTTTTTT,TRBJ2-2,TRBV10-3,many,TRBD2
CSARDYDSYNEQFF,TGCAGTGCTAGAGATTACGACTCCTACAATGAGCAGTTCTTC,TRBJ2-1,TRBV20-1,many,-
CASTKQGFSGANVLTF,TGTGCCAGCACCAAGCAGGGATTTAGCGGGGCCAACGTCCTGACTTTC,TRBJ2-6,TRBV2,many,-
CASSLGRDPLQTQYF,TGTGCCAGCAGTTTAGGGAGGGACCCACTACAGACGCAGTACTTC,TRBJ2-7,TRBV28,many,TRBD2
CASSQWDIRHYGYTF,TGTGCCAGCAGCCAGTGGGACATACGGCACTATGGCTACACCTTC,TRBJ1-2,TRBV13,many,-